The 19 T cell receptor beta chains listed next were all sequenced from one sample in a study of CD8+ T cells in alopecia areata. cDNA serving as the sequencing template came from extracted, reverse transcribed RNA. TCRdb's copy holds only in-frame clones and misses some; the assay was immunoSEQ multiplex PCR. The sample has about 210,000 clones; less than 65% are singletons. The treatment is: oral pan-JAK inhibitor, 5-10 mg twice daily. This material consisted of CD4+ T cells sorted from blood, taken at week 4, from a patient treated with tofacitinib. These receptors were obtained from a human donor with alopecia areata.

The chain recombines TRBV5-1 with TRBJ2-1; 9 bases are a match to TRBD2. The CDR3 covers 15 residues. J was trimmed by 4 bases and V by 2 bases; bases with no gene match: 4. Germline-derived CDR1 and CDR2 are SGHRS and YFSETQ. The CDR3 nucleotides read TGCGCCAGCAGCTTAAGTCTAGCGGGGTACAATGAGCAGTTCTTC. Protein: CASSLSLAGYNEQFF.

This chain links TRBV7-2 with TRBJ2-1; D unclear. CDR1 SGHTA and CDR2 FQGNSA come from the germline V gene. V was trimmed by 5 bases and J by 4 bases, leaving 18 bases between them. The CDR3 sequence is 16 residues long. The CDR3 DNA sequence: TGTGCCAGCAGCCGCAATAGCCCTATCCTATACAATGAGCAGTTCTTC. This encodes CASSRNSPILYNEQFF. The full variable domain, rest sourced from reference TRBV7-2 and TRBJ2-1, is GAGVSQSPSNKVTEKGKDVELRCDPISGHTALYWYRQSLGQGLEFLIYFQGNSAPDKSGLPSDRFSAERTGGSVSTLTIQRTQQEDSAVYLCASSRNSPILYNEQFFGPGTRLTVL.

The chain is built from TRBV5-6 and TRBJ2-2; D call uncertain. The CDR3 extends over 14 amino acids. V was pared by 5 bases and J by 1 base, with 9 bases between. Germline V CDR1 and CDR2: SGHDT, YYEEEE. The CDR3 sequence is CASSWSLNTGELFF. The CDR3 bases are TGTGCCAGCAGTTGGAGTCTGAACACCGGGGAGCTGTTTTTT.

The CDR3 protein is CSATSGTIQYF. Here the CDR3 DNA reads TGCAGTGCTACTTCTGGGACTATTCAGTACTTC. This chain uses TRBV20-1 with TRBJ2-4; TRBD2 is a possible D gene (6 bases). Germline-derived CDR1 and CDR2 are DFQATT and SNEGSKA (reference sequence). Trimming left V 4 bases short and J 10 bases short, with 11 bases between. The CDR3 has 11 residues.

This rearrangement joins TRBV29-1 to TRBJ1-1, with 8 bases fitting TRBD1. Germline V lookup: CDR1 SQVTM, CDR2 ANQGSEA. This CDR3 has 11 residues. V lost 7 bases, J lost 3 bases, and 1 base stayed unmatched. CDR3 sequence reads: CSAGGYTEAFF. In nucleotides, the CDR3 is TGCAGCGCAGGGGGCTACACTGAAGCTTTCTTT.

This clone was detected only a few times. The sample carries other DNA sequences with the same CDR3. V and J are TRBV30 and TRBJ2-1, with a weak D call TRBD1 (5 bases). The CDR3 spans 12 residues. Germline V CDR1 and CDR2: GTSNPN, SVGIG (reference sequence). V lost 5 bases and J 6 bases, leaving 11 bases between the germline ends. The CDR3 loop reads CAWGRGLNEQFF. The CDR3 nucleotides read TGTGCCTGGGGTAGGGGCCTCAATGAGCAGTTCTTC.

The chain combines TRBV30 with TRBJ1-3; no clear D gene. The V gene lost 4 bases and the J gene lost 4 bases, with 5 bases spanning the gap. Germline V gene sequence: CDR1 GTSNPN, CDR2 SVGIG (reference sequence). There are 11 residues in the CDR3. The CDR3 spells CAWNPGNTIYF. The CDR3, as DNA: TGTGCCTGGAATCCCGGAAACACCATATATTTT. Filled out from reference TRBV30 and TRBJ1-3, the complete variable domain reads SQTIHQWPATLVQPVGSPLSLECTVEGTSNPNLYWYRQAAGRGLQLLFYSVGIGQISSEVPQNLSASRPQDRQFILSSKKLLLSDSGFYLCAWNPGNTIYFGEGSWLTVV.

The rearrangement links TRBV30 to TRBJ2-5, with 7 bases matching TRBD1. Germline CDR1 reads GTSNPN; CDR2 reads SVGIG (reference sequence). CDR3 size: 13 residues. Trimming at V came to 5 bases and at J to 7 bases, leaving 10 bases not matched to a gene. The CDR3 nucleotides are TGTGCCTGGGGAGGACAGGCAAGGGGGACCCAGTACTTC. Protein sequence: CAWGGQARGTQYF.

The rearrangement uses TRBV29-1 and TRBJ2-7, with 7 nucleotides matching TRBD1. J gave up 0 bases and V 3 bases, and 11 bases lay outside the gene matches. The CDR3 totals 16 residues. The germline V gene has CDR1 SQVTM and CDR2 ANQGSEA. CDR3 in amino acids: CSVEGRSGQSSYEQYF. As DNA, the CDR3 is TGCAGCGTTGAGGGTCGGTCGGGACAGAGCTCCTACGAGCAGTACTTC.

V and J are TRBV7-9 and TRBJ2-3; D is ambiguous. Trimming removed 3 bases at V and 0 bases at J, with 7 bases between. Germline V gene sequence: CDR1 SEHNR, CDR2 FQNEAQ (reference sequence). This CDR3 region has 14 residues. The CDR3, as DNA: TGTGCCAGCAGCTTTGGACGGAGCACAGATACGCAGTATTTT. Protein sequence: CASSFGRSTDTQYF.

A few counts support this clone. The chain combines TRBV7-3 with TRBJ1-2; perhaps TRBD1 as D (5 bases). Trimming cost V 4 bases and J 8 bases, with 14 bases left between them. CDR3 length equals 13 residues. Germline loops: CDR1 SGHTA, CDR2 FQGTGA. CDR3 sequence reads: CASSSQGSEGYTF. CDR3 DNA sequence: TGTGCCAGCAGCTCCCAGGGTAGTGAAGGCTACACCTTC.

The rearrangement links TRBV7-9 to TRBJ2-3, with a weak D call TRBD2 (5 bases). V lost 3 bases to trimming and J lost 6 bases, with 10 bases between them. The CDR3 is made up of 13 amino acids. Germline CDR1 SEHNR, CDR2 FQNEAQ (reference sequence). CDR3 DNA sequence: TGTGCCAGCAGCTTGACTATTCGGGATACGCAGTATTTT. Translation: CASSLTIRDTQYF.

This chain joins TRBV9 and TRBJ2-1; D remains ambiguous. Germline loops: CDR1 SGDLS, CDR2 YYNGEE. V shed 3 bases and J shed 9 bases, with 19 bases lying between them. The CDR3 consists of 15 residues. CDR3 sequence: CASSGHTSAATEQFF. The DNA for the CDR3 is TGTGCCAGCAGCGGACACACGTCGGCGGCGACTGAGCAGTTCTTC.

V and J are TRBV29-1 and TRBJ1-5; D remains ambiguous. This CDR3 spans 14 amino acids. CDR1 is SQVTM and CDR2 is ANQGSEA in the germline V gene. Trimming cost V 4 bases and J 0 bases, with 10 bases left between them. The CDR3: CSVGSGYSNQPQHF. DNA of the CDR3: TGCAGCGTTGGTTCCGGATATAGCAATCAGCCCCAGCATTTT.

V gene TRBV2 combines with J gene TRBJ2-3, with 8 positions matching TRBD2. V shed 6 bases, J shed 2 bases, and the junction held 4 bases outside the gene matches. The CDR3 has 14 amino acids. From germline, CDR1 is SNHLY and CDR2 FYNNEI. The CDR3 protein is CASRGLETTDTQYF. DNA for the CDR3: TGTGCCAGCAGGGGACTAGAGACCACAGATACGCAGTATTTT.

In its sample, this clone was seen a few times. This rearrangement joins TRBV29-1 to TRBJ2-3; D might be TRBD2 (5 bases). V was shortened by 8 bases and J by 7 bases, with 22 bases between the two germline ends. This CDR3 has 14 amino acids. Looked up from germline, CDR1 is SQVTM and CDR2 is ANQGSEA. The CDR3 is CSPRAPERVNTQYF. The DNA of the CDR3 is TGCAGCCCTCGGGCCCCAGAGAGGGTGAATACGCAGTATTTT.

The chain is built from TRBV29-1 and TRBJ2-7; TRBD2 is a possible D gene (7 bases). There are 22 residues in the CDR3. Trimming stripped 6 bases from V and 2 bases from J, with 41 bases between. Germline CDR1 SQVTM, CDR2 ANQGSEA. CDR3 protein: CSVAAGASLAVRSGLPTYEQYF. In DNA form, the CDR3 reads TGCAGCGTGGCGGCGGGGGCAAGTCTGGCGGTTAGGTCGGGACTACCTACCTACGAGCAGTACTTC.

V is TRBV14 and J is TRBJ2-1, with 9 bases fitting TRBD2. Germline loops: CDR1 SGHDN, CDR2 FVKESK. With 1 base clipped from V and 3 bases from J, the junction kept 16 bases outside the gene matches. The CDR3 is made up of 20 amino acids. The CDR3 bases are TGTGCCAGCAGCCAAGGCGCCCCGCGGGGGGGCCTTTGGAACTACAATGAGCAGTTCTTC. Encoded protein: CASSQGAPRGGLWNYNEQFF. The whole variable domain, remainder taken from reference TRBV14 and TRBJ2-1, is EAGVTQFPSHSVIEKGQTVTLRCDPISGHDNLYWYRRVMGKEIKFLLHFVKESKQDESGMPNNRFLAERTGGTYSTLKVQPAELEDSGVYFCASSQGAPRGGLWNYNEQFFGPGTRLTVL.

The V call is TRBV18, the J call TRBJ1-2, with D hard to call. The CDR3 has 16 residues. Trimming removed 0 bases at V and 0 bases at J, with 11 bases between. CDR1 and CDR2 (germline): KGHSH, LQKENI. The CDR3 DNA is TGTGCCAGCTCACCACCGGGCACAGCAGCTAACTATGGCTACACCTTC. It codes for CASSPPGTAANYGYTF.